Below, 26 T cell receptor beta chains from the same sample are listed, as sequenced in a study of lymphopenia after photon versus proton radiotherapy. Clones were read by immunoSEQ multiplex PCR, and TCRdb kept only the in-frame ones, dropping some. The table lists 60,000 to 75,000 clones, around 90% of them singletons. The sample here was peripheral blood, taken from a patient treated with proton-based radiotherapy. The origin of the receptors is a man aged 80 or over with esophageal cancer.

Only a few counts were recorded for this clone. The gene calls are TRBV9 and TRBJ2-6; TRBD2 matches 9 bases. Germline V gene sequence: CDR1 SGDLS, CDR2 YYNGEE. V dropped 2 bases and J dropped 4; count of bases not matched to a gene: 7. The CDR3 sequence is 17 residues long. The CDR3 region is CASSVGLAASGANVLTF. The CDR3 nucleotides are TGTGCCAGCAGCGTGGGACTAGCTGCTTCCGGGGCCAACGTCCTGACTTTC.

This clone appeared a single time. V gene TRBV6-1 combines with J gene TRBJ2-3; TRBD1 is a possible D gene (5 bases). Germline values: CDR1 MNHNS, CDR2 SASEGT. The V end lost 1 base, the J end lost 1 base, and 9 bases lay between the germline ends. The CDR3 is 15 amino acids. This CDR3 reads CASSEGRGGTDTQYF. Here the CDR3 DNA reads TGTGCCAGCAGTGAAGGTAGGGGCGGCACAGATACGCAGTATTTT.

In DNA, the CDR3 is TGTGCCAGTAGTATCTTAGGGGCCCGCACTGAAGCTTTCTTT. It is translated as CASSILGARTEAFF. The rearrangement joins TRBV19 to TRBJ1-1; weak D call: TRBD1 (5 bases). Trimming left V 3 bases short and J 4 bases short, with 12 bases between. The CDR3 extends over 14 amino acids. Germline lookup yields CDR1 LNHDA and CDR2 SQIVND (reference sequence).

The chain couples TRBV7-9 to TRBJ2-1, with D unclear. Deletions cut 4 bases from V and 3 bases from J, with 4 bases between. This CDR3 comprises 12 residues. Looked up from germline, CDR1 is SEHNR and CDR2 is FQNEAQ (reference sequence). CDR3 nucleotides: TGTGCCAGCAGCTACGACTACAATGAGCAGTTCTTC. It specifies CASSYDYNEQFF.

The chain links TRBV5-1 to TRBJ1-6; D might be TRBD1 (5 bases). Trimming stripped 3 bases from V and 0 bases from J, with 10 bases between. CDR3 length equals 16 residues. CDR1 is SGHRS and CDR2 is YFSETQ in the germline V gene. The chain's CDR3 is CASSSGGSSYNSPLHF. As DNA, the CDR3 is TGCGCCAGCAGCTCGGGGGGGAGCTCCTATAATTCACCCCTCCACTTT. The full variable domain, its missing parts supplied by reference TRBV5-1 and TRBJ1-6, is KAGVTQTPRYLIKTRGQQVTLSCSPISGHRSVSWYQQTPGQGLQFLFEYFSETQRNKGNFPGRFSGRQFSNSRSEMNVSTLELGDSALYLCASSSGGSSYNSPLHFGNGTRLTVT.

This chain's CDR3 is CASSPTGTGYGYTF. CDR3 bases: TGTGCCAGCAGTCCTACCGGGACGGGCTATGGCTACACCTTC. The chain carries TRBV6-1 and TRBJ1-2; tentatively, D is TRBD1 (5 bases). The ends were cut back, 5 bases at V and 4 bases at J, with 14 bases in the middle. Germline CDR1 is MNHNS and CDR2 is SASEGT. The CDR3 is 14 amino acids.

This chain uses TRBV5-1 with TRBJ2-3; 12 bases align to TRBD2. V dropped 4 bases and J dropped 1; count of bases not matched to a gene: 4. The germline CDR1 and CDR2 sequences are SGHRS and YFSETQ. The CDR3 length is 16 residues. The CDR3 protein is CASSTTSGGGTDTQYF. The CDR3 region has the DNA TGCGCCAGCAGCACGACTAGCGGGGGTGGCACAGATACGCAGTATTTT.

The chain has TRBV7-9 and TRBJ2-7, with 10 bases that match TRBD1. This CDR3 contains 17 residues. V shed 10 bases and J 1 base; nucleotides not matched to a gene: 16. Germline V gives CDR1 SEHNR, CDR2 FQNEAQ (reference sequence). The DNA of the CDR3 is TGTGCCATCGCTCAGGGACAGGGGTCAAGATCGTCCTACGAGCAGTACTTC. Its translation: CAIAQGQGSRSSYEQYF.

This sequence joins TRBV7-8 and TRBJ2-5; TRBD2 is a possible D gene (6 bases). This CDR3 is 15 amino acids long. CDR1 and CDR2 from the germline V gene are SGHVS and FQNEAQ. Trimming shortened V by 2 bases and J by 1 base, and 11 bases separated the two germline ends. The CDR3, as DNA: TGTGCCAGCAGCTTATACGGGGGTTCCCAAGAGACCCAGTACTTC. Protein sequence: CASSLYGGSQETQYF.

This chain joins TRBV18 and TRBJ2-1; 14 bases align to TRBD2. The CDR3 totals 15 residues. CDR1 is KGHSH, CDR2 LQKENI, per germline. V trimming: 4 bases; J trimming: 9 bases; junction bases outside the gene matches: 5. As DNA, the CDR3 is TGTGCCAGCTCACGACTAGCGGGGGGGCAGGGTGAGCAGTTCTTC. Translated, it gives CASSRLAGGQGEQFF.

This clone has a count of ten or more. V usage is TRBV7-9 and J usage is TRBJ2-5; D may be TRBD1 (6 bases). V dropped 4 bases and J dropped 5 bases, with 14 bases sitting between them. Germline values: CDR1 SEHNR, CDR2 FQNEAQ (reference sequence). CDR3 length: 14 amino acids. This CDR3 is CASSSYRDEETQYF. The CDR3 nucleotides are TGTGCCAGCAGCTCATACAGGGATGAGGAGACCCAGTACTTC.

This chain connects TRBV20-1 to TRBJ2-7; possible D gene TRBD2, 5 bases. In germline, CDR1 is DFQATT, CDR2 SNEGSKA (reference sequence). V shed 6 bases and J shed 2 bases, with 8 bases lying between them. This CDR3 comprises 11 residues. This CDR3 reads CSAEGPYEQYF. CDR3 coding DNA: TGCAGTGCCGAGGGCCCCTACGAGCAGTACTTC.

This sequence joins TRBV28 and TRBJ1-1; no reliable D call. CDR1 is MDHEN, CDR2 SYDVKM, per germline. V was cut by 3 bases and J by 11 bases, with 13 bases left in between. The CDR3 loop spans 12 amino acids. Written as DNA, the CDR3 is TGTGCCAGCAGTTTCTCCCGTCATGGGGCTTTCTTT. As protein: CASSFSRHGAFF.

The chain couples TRBV6-5 to TRBJ2-7; the match to TRBD2 covers 8 bases. Trimming at V came to 6 bases and at J to 4 bases, leaving 11 bases not matched to a gene. This CDR3 has 15 residues. CDR1 is MNHEY and CDR2 is SVGAGI in the germline V gene. The CDR3 loop reads CASSRRAGGQYEQYF. Written as DNA, the CDR3 is TGTGCCAGCAGCCGAAGGGCGGGAGGACAATACGAGCAGTACTTC.

The V and J genes are TRBV4-3 and TRBJ2-5, with 13 positions matching TRBD2. The J call is in doubt because the DNA end fits TRBJ2-7 better. This CDR3 comprises 16 residues. The germline gives CDR1 LGHNA, CDR2 YSLEER. The CDR3 sequence is CASSQTSGRAFHEQYF. CDR3 coding DNA: TGCGCCAGCAGCCAAACTAGCGGGAGGGCCTTCCACGAGCAGTACTTC.

The chain carries TRBV15 and TRBJ2-2; D might be TRBD1 (6 bases). Germline CDR1 LNHNV, CDR2 YYDKDF (reference sequence). CDR3 size: 16 residues. V lost 0 bases, J lost 5 bases, and 13 bases lay in between. This chain's CDR3 is CATSRDLGAITGELFF. In DNA, the CDR3 is TGTGCCACCAGCAGAGATTTGGGGGCCATAACCGGGGAGCTGTTTTTT.

The chain has TRBV29-1 and TRBJ2-4; tentatively, D is TRBD2 (6 bases). The length of the CDR3 is 13 residues. Germline-derived CDR1 and CDR2 are SQVTM and ANQGSEA. Trimming pared 4 bases from V and 7 bases from J, leaving 14 bases between. Here the CDR3 DNA reads TGCAGCGTTGTCCGCGGGGATTGGAACATTCAGTACTTC. Residues: CSVVRGDWNIQYF. Full variable domain (outside the CDR3, taken from reference TRBV29-1 and TRBJ2-4): SAVISQKPSRDICQRGTSLTIQCQVDSQVTMMFWYRQQPGQSLTLIATANQGSEATYESGFVIDKFPISRPNLTFSTLTVSNMSPEDSSIYLCSVVRGDWNIQYFGAGTRLSVL.

This clone was counted between two and nine times. V usage is TRBV5-1 and J usage is TRBJ2-2, with 9 bases matching TRBD1. Germline-derived CDR1 and CDR2 are SGHRS and YFSETQ. Unmatched junction bases numbered 2, after V lost 5 bases and J lost 0 bases. CDR3 length: 15 residues. This CDR3 reads CASRQGAPNTGELFF. The CDR3 region has the DNA TGCGCCAGCAGACAGGGGGCACCGAACACCGGGGAGCTGTTTTTT.

The count of this clone is one. The V and J genes are TRBV19 and TRBJ2-1; 9 bases are a match to TRBD2. Germline assignment: CDR1 LNHDA and CDR2 SQIVND (reference sequence). J lost 6 bases, V lost 3 bases, and 3 bases had no gene match. The CDR3 is made up of 14 amino acids. DNA for the CDR3: TGTGCCAGTAGTATTAGCGGGAGACGCAATGAGCAGTTCTTC. It codes for CASSISGRRNEQFF.

Regarding this clone: Other DNA sequences of this sample code for an identical CDR3. The chain recombines TRBV4-3 with TRBJ1-2; 7 bases match TRBD1. The length of the CDR3 is 13 residues. V dropped 4 bases and J dropped 2; count of bases not matched to a gene: 1. Germline CDR1 reads LGHNA; CDR2 reads YSLEER. CDR3 nucleotides: TGCGCCAGCAGCCTGGGACAGAACTATGGCTACACCTTC. Protein sequence: CASSLGQNYGYTF.

This clone was seen only once. The chain joins TRBV7-9 to TRBJ2-7, with D maybe TRBD2 (6 bases). V dropped 8 bases and J dropped 0 bases, with 11 bases sitting between them. CDR1 and CDR2 from the germline V gene are SEHNR and FQNEAQ (reference sequence). The CDR3 length is 13 residues. CDR3 in DNA: TGTGCCAGCTTCCCCGGGGGCTCCTACGAGCAGTACTTC. It encodes CASFPGGSYEQYF.

This clone has a handful of counts. The chain couples TRBV5-1 to TRBJ1-1; D is uncertain. Germline assignment: CDR1 SGHRS and CDR2 YFSETQ. This CDR3 is built from 14 residues. Trimming left V 1 base short and J 1 base short, with 8 bases between. The CDR3 reads CASSLWQRNTEAFF. The CDR3 coding sequence is TGCGCCAGCAGCTTGTGGCAGAGGAACACTGAAGCTTTCTTT.

This clone appeared a single time. This rearrangement joins TRBV18 to TRBJ2-7, with 8 bases that match TRBD1. V was pared by 3 bases and J by 0 bases, with 13 bases of the junction left unmatched. CDR3 size: 18 residues. The germline V gene has CDR1 KGHSH and CDR2 LQKENI. Here the CDR3 DNA reads TGTGCCAGCTCACCCTCGGTTGGACAGGGAGGAAACTCCTACGAGCAGTACTTC. The encoded protein is CASSPSVGQGGNSYEQYF.

This chain connects TRBV5-1 to TRBJ1-3; D is ambiguous. The V end was cut by 0 bases, the J end by 0 bases, with 4 bases between. Germline V CDR1 and CDR2: SGHRS, YFSETQ. The CDR3 consists of 14 residues. The CDR3 region is CASSLDYSGNTIYF. The DNA of the CDR3 is TGCGCCAGCAGCTTGGACTACTCTGGAAACACCATATATTTT.

The rearrangement links TRBV6-5 to TRBJ1-2, with D uncertain. From germline, CDR1 is MNHEY and CDR2 SVGAGI. CDR3 length equals 15 residues. The V end lost 2 bases, the J end lost 3 bases, and 13 bases lay between the germline ends. As DNA, the CDR3 is TGTGCCAGCAGTTACGAAGGCAGCCACTACTATGGCTACACCTTC. Translation gives CASSYEGSHYYGYTF.

The chain carries TRBV18 and TRBJ2-3; D is possibly TRBD2 (6 bases). The CDR3 contains 16 residues. Trimming cost V 2 bases and J 0 bases, with 12 bases left between them. Germline values: CDR1 KGHSH, CDR2 LQKENI. DNA of the CDR3: TGTGCCAGCTCACCATTGGGGGGAGTGAGCACAGATACGCAGTATTTT. As protein: CASSPLGGVSTDTQYF.